This T cell receptor beta chain emerged from a study of blood T cell dynamics during melanoma immunotherapy. Study-wide results and caveats: At W3, later disease-control patients showed bifurcated PBMC repertoire changes, unlike progressors.

CDR3 length: 15 amino acids. From germline, CDR1 is SEHNR and CDR2 FQNEAQ (reference sequence). Deletions cut 5 bases from V and 4 bases from J, with 14 bases between. As to this clone: Its antigen remains unknown.

DNA loading was fixed at about 360 ng for all bulk PBMC samples. Repertoires were generated with immunoSEQ multiplex PCR, while TCRdb's copy carries only in-frame clones and drops some. The sample includes about 10,000 clones, 70% to 90% seen only once; the top ten take around 7.2%. The time point is: pre-treatment baseline. This TCR derives from a human donor with melanoma. The sample was blood, taken from a patient treated with checkpoint blockade. The gene calls are TRBV7-9 and TRBJ1-4; TRBD1 is a possible D gene (5 bases). In nucleotides, the CDR3 is TGTGCCAGCAGCAACTCCGGGACCGGTAATGAAAAACTGTTTTTT. Translation: CASSNSGTGNEKLFF.